This entry lists 22 T cell receptor beta chains sequenced from one sample in a study of long-term antiretroviral therapy in people with HIV. At survey level, the immunoSEQ assay was run in its v3.0 version. Profiling relied on immunoSEQ multiplex PCR, and the TCRdb table lists in-frame clones only, not all of them. The sample gives 25,000 to 35,000 clones, over 90% of which show up once; approximately 2.8% is in the top ten. The material was unsorted PBMCs, obtained 5.3 years after starting antiretroviral therapy. The origin of the receptors is a man between 50 and 59 years old with HIV.

This clone was seen once. V gene TRBV10-2 combines with J gene TRBJ2-1; 12 bases are shared with TRBD2. Unmatched junction bases numbered 10, after V lost 7 bases and J lost 9 bases. This CDR3 has 15 residues. The V gene's germline CDR1 is WSHSY and CDR2 SAAADI. CDR3 in amino acids: CASTPSGGAEAEQFF. For the CDR3, the DNA is TGCGCCAGCACCCCTAGCGGGGGGGCCGAGGCTGAGCAGTTCTTC.

The V call is TRBV11-3, the J call TRBJ2-7; 9 bases fit TRBD1. The ends lost 3 bases at V and 0 bases at J; junction bases unmatched: 6. The CDR3 spans 16 residues. Germline CDR1 reads SGHNT; CDR2 reads YENEEA. The chain's CDR3 is CASSLRGTGSSYEQYF. CDR3 nucleotide sequence: TGTGCCAGCAGCTTGAGGGGGACAGGGAGCTCCTACGAGCAGTACTTC.

This chain uses TRBV6-1 with TRBJ1-2; the D is unclear. This CDR3 region has 11 residues. Per germline, CDR1 MNHNS and CDR2 SASEGT. V gave up 2 bases and J gave up 3 bases, with 1 base separating them. The CDR3 DNA reads as TGTGCCAGCAGTGAACACTATGGCTACACCTTC. As protein: CASSEHYGYTF.

The chain joins TRBV5-6 to TRBJ2-7; D uncertain. This CDR3 has 12 amino acids. V was cut by 4 bases and J by 4 bases, with 9 bases left in between. Germline V lookup: CDR1 SGHDT, CDR2 YYEEEE. The CDR3 DNA reads as TGTGCCAGCAGCCCTCTTGGGTACGAGCAGTACTTC. This encodes CASSPLGYEQYF.

The gene calls are TRBV7-6 and TRBJ2-3, with D perhaps TRBD1 (6 bases). The CDR3 spans 15 residues. V dropped 5 bases and J dropped 2 bases, with 14 bases sitting between them. CDR1 is SGHVS, CDR2 FNYEAQ, per germline. The CDR3 coding sequence is TGTGCCAGCAGCCCTTTTAGGGGGACCACAGATACGCAGTATTTT. As protein: CASSPFRGTTDTQYF.

This clone has a handful of counts. The chain recombines TRBV6-1 with TRBJ1-1; the D gene is possibly TRBD1 (5 bases). The CDR3 runs to 13 residues. Germline-derived CDR1 and CDR2 are MNHNS and SASEGT. Trimming removed 6 bases at V and 3 bases at J, with 11 bases between. This CDR3 is CASSLGTDTEAFF. CDR3 in DNA: TGTGCCAGCAGCCTAGGGACGGACACTGAAGCTTTCTTT.

The chain links TRBV28 to TRBJ2-3, with TRBD2 identical over 9 bases. The CDR3 is 16 amino acids. With V trimmed by 5 bases and J by 0 bases, 6 bases remained unmatched. The V gene's germline CDR1 is MDHEN and CDR2 SYDVKM. The CDR3 sequence: CASSRTSVHSTDTQYF. The CDR3 DNA sequence: TGTGCCAGCAGTCGGACTAGCGTCCACAGCACAGATACGCAGTATTTT.

The rearrangement links TRBV11-2 to TRBJ2-5, with D perhaps TRBD1 (5 bases). The CDR3 totals 15 residues. Per the germline V gene, CDR1 is SGHAT and CDR2 is FQNNGV. The V gene lost 1 base and the J gene lost 4 bases, with 13 bases spanning the gap. This CDR3 is CASSLGQGRGETQYF. In DNA, the CDR3 is TGTGCCAGCAGCTTAGGGCAGGGTCGTGGAGAGACCCAGTACTTC.

The V gene is TRBV6-1, the J gene TRBJ1-2, with 7 bases aligning to TRBD1. CDR3 size: 13 residues. J was trimmed by 3 bases and V by 5 bases; bases with no gene match: 3. The germline CDR1 and CDR2 sequences are MNHNS and SASEGT. The chain's CDR3 is CASSSTGDYGYTF. In DNA form, the CDR3 reads TGTGCCAGCAGTTCAACAGGGGACTATGGCTACACCTTC.

The chain is built from TRBV18 and TRBJ1-5, with unresolved D. Germline CDR1 and CDR2: KGHSH and LQKENI. Deletions cut 3 bases from V and 6 bases from J, with 12 bases between. This CDR3 region has 14 residues. CDR3 protein: CASSPGGSPQPQHF. The DNA for the CDR3 is TGTGCCAGCTCACCCGGCGGCTCTCCTCAGCCCCAGCATTTT. The complete variable domain, with remaining parts taken from reference TRBV18 and TRBJ1-5, reads NAGVMQNPRHLVRRRGQEARLRCSPMKGHSHVYWYRQLPEEGLKFMVYLQKENIIDESGMPKERFSAEFPKEGPSILRIQQVVRGDSAAYFCASSPGGSPQPQHFGDGTRLSIL.

This rearrangement joins TRBV7-9 to TRBJ2-3; TRBD1 matches 11 bases. V dropped 4 bases and J dropped 5; count of bases not matched to a gene: 8. Per the germline V gene, CDR1 is SEHNR and CDR2 is FQNEAQ (reference sequence). There are 16 residues in the CDR3. For the CDR3, the DNA is TGTGCCAGCAGCTCCAGCCCGGGACAGGGGGTAGATACGCAGTATTTT. Translation gives CASSSSPGQGVDTQYF.

The CDR3 region has the DNA TGTGCCAGCAGCTCGACAGGGGCCAGCTCCTATAATTCACCCCTCCACTTT. Translating gives CASSSTGASSYNSPLHF. This chain connects TRBV7-2 to TRBJ1-6; 8 bases line up with TRBD1. The CDR3 sequence is 17 residues long. The ends lost 4 bases at V and 0 bases at J; junction bases unmatched: 5. CDR1 and CDR2 from the germline V gene are SGHTA and FQGNSA.

This rearrangement joins TRBV19 to TRBJ1-1; the D is unclear. In germline, CDR1 is LNHDA, CDR2 SQIVND (reference sequence). CDR3 length: 12 residues. V was trimmed by 10 bases and J by 0 bases, leaving 9 bases between them. This CDR3 reads CATKGLNTEAFF. CDR3 nucleotides: TGTGCCACCAAAGGGCTGAACACTGAAGCTTTCTTT. The full variable domain, with the rest looked up from reference TRBV19 and TRBJ1-1, is DGGITQSPKYLFRKEGQNVTLSCEQNLNHDAMYWYRQDPGQGLRLIYYSQIVNDFQKGDIAEGYSVSREKKESFPLTVTSAQKNPTAFYLCATKGLNTEAFFGQGTRLTVV.

The chain links TRBV11-2 to TRBJ2-1, with D hard to call. V was shortened by 4 bases and J by 4 bases, with 2 bases between the two germline ends. Germline V lookup: CDR1 SGHAT, CDR2 FQNNGV. The length of the CDR3 is 11 residues. CDR3: CASSYYNEQFF. The CDR3 DNA reads as TGTGCCAGCAGCTATTACAATGAGCAGTTCTTC.

This clone was counted a single time. The genes are TRBV11-2 and TRBJ2-1; TRBD1 is a possible D gene (5 bases). The CDR3 is made up of 14 amino acids. The V gene's germline CDR1 is SGHAT and CDR2 FQNNGV. Deletions cut 0 bases from V and 4 bases from J, with 7 bases between. The CDR3 DNA is TGTGCCAGCAGCTTAGAGACAGCTTACAATGAGCAGTTCTTC. Translation gives CASSLETAYNEQFF.

The chain recombines TRBV6-5 with TRBJ2-2, with D unresolved. The length of the CDR3 is 14 residues. Trimming pared 3 bases from V and 5 bases from J, leaving 10 bases between. Germline V gene lookup returns CDR1 MNHEY and CDR2 SVGAGI. CDR3 nucleotides: TGTGCCAGCAGTTATTCTTCAGCTACCGGGGAGCTGTTTTTT. Amino acid sequence: CASSYSSATGELFF.

This chain connects TRBV30 to TRBJ1-3, with D perhaps matching TRBD1 (5 bases). Trimming pared 2 bases from V and 1 base from J, leaving 9 bases between. Germline values: CDR1 GTSNPN, CDR2 SVGIG (reference sequence). The CDR3 totals 14 residues. The CDR3 bases are TGTGCCTGGAGTCTCGGGGCATCTGGAAACACCATATATTTT. Translated, it gives CAWSLGASGNTIYF.

The chain couples TRBV6-6 to TRBJ2-7, with D possibly being TRBD1 (6 bases). This CDR3 comprises 12 residues. V lost 6 bases, J lost 5 bases, and 11 bases lay in between. From germline, CDR1 is MNHNY and CDR2 SVGAGI (reference sequence). The CDR3 nucleotides are TGTGCCAGCAGCCATTACAGGGACGAGCAGTACTTC. This codes for CASSHYRDEQYF.

The V gene is TRBV7-2, the J gene TRBJ2-7; possible D gene TRBD2, 5 bases. The CDR3 contains 16 residues. With 1 base removed from V and 0 bases from J, the gap between germline ends came to 13 bases. Germline V CDR1 and CDR2: SGHTA, FQGNSA. The CDR3 DNA is TGTGCCAGCAGCTTAGAAGCGGCCGCGATCTCCTACGAGCAGTACTTC. Translated: CASSLEAAAISYEQYF.

V and J are TRBV4-3 and TRBJ2-3; D ambiguous. Germline V gene sequence: CDR1 LGHNA, CDR2 YSLEER. This CDR3 has 14 amino acids. The V gene lost 1 base and the J gene lost 0 bases, with 5 bases spanning the gap. The CDR3: CASSQGVSTDTQYF. CDR3 DNA: TGCGCCAGCAGCCAAGGGGTGAGCACAGATACGCAGTATTTT.

The chain carries TRBV10-1 and TRBJ2-3, with D perhaps matching TRBD1 (5 bases). This CDR3 spans 13 amino acids. Germline CDR1 and CDR2: WNHNN and SYGVQD (reference sequence). Trimming pared 8 bases from V and 2 bases from J, leaving 11 bases between. This CDR3 reads CASSPDTTDTQYF. CDR3 in DNA: TGCGCCAGCTCACCGGACACCACAGATACGCAGTATTTT.

The V gene is TRBV15, the J gene TRBJ1-4; D call uncertain. V lost 3 bases, J lost 1 base, and 9 bases lay in between. This CDR3 is 15 amino acids long. CDR1 and CDR2 (germline): LNHNV, YYDKDF (reference sequence). This chain's CDR3 is CATSRDLVTNEKLFF. The DNA of the CDR3 is TGTGCCACCAGCAGGGATCTGGTAACTAATGAAAAACTGTTTTTT.